The 25 T cell receptor beta chains given below trace back to one sample, sequenced in a study of OX40 agonist ivuxolimab in advanced cancers. Here immunoSEQ multiplex PCR was the method, and the copy in TCRdb shows in-frame clones only, minus some. The sample records about 70,000 clones, around 94% being singletons. The material sequenced was CD4+ or CD8+ T cells sorted from blood, taken in a trial of the OX40 agonist ivuxolimab. The origin of the receptors is an adult with an advanced solid tumor such as melanoma, head and neck, liver or kidney cancer.

The sample holds one count of this clone. The J gene is TRBJ2-2, the V gene TRBV6-6, with 8 bases matching TRBD2. The V and J ends lost 5 bases and 6 bases, in that order; junction bases with no gene match: 8. CDR1 MNHNY and CDR2 SVGAGI come from the germline V gene (reference sequence). The CDR3 has 15 amino acids. CDR3: CASSEGLAGPGELFF. DNA of the CDR3: TGTGCCAGCAGTGAGGGTCTAGCGGGCCCCGGGGAGCTGTTTTTT.

This clone came up a few times. V and J are TRBV2 and TRBJ1-5; 7 bases line up with TRBD1. Looked up from germline, CDR1 is SNHLY and CDR2 is FYNNEI. This CDR3 contains 16 residues. Trimming at V came to 3 bases and at J to 2 bases, leaving 7 bases not matched to a gene. The CDR3 DNA is TGTGCCAGCAGTGAGAGGGGGCTCAGGGGCAATCAGCCCCAGCATTTT. Translating it yields CASSERGLRGNQPQHF.

The chain joins TRBV13 to TRBJ2-7, with a tentative D call TRBD2 (6 bases). CDR1 PRHDT and CDR2 FYEKMQ come from the germline V gene (reference sequence). The germline V and J ends were trimmed by 2 bases and 0 bases, with 11 bases remaining between them. The CDR3 consists of 15 residues. This CDR3 reads CASSLRRESSYEQYF. CDR3 nucleotide sequence: TGTGCCAGCAGCTTAAGGAGGGAGAGCTCCTACGAGCAGTACTTC.

This rearrangement joins TRBV23-1 to TRBJ2-7; 10 bases map to TRBD2. TRBV23-1 is an ORF; its function is uncertain. The CDR3 sequence is 16 residues long. CDR3 amino acids: CVLPGLAFEKTHEQYF. In DNA, the CDR3 is TGCGTCCTCCCGGGACTAGCGTTCGAGAAGACCCACGAGCAGTACTTC.

J is TRBJ2-7 and V is TRBV29-1; D might be TRBD2 (6 bases). Germline CDR1 is SQVTM and CDR2 is ANQGSEA. The CDR3 is 12 amino acids. With 6 bases removed from V and 3 bases from J, the gap between germline ends came to 12 bases. This CDR3 reads CSVRIGGYEQYF. CDR3 bases: TGCAGCGTCCGGATCGGGGGCTACGAGCAGTACTTC.

The chain couples TRBV30 to TRBJ2-1; no clear D. In germline, CDR1 is GTSNPN, CDR2 SVGIG (reference sequence). The germline V and J ends were trimmed by 5 bases and 5 bases, with 4 bases remaining between them. The CDR3 totals 10 residues. This CDR3 is CAWRHNEQFF. CDR3 nucleotides: TGTGCCTGGCGCCACAATGAGCAGTTCTTC.

The V gene is TRBV7-2, the J gene TRBJ1-2, with D possibly TRBD1 on 5 matching bases. The germline V gene encodes CDR1 SGHTA and CDR2 FQGNSA. Trimming pared 8 bases from V and 3 bases from J, leaving 13 bases between. CDR3 length: 13 residues. CDR3 sequence: CASLPGGYYGYTF. CDR3 in DNA: TGTGCCAGCCTACCGGGGGGGTACTATGGCTACACCTTC.

In nucleotides, the CDR3 is TGTGCCAGCAGCTTCCAAGTAGCCCGAAACTACAATGAGCAGTTCTTC. This sequence encodes CASSFQVARNYNEQFF. The chain is built from TRBV5-6 and TRBJ2-1; D is ambiguous. Trimming shortened V by 2 bases and J by 3 bases, and 15 bases separated the two germline ends. Per the germline V gene, CDR1 is SGHDT and CDR2 is YYEEEE. The CDR3 extends over 16 amino acids.

With regard to this clone: This sample also contains other DNA sequences that code for the same CDR3. The J gene is TRBJ2-2, the V gene TRBV5-1; TRBD2 matches at 9 bases. V dropped 6 bases and J dropped 4; count of bases not matched to a gene: 7. The germline CDR1 and CDR2 sequences are SGHRS and YFSETQ. The CDR3 is made up of 15 amino acids. The CDR3 bases are TGCGCCAGCATCGCAGCGGGAGGTGTCACCGGGGAGCTGTTTTTT. Translating gives CASIAAGGVTGELFF.

The gene calls are TRBV9 and TRBJ2-5; 8 bases align to TRBD2. V was pared by 4 bases and J by 5 bases, with 16 bases of the junction left unmatched. Germline-derived CDR1 and CDR2 are SGDLS and YYNGEE. The CDR3 totals 17 residues. CDR3 residues: CASSTRMGGAGVETQYF. CDR3 bases: TGTGCCAGCAGCACCCGAATGGGAGGAGCGGGAGTTGAGACCCAGTACTTC.

V usage is TRBV9 and J usage is TRBJ2-1, with a tentative D call TRBD2 (5 bases). Germline-derived CDR1 and CDR2 are SGDLS and YYNGEE. The CDR3 covers 15 residues. With 2 bases removed from V and 3 bases from J, the gap between germline ends came to 12 bases. CDR3 nucleotide sequence: TGTGCCAGCAGCGTTAGGACTGTAGGCTACAATGAGCAGTTCTTC. Its protein product is CASSVRTVGYNEQFF. The whole variable domain, filled in from reference TRBV9 and TRBJ2-1, reads DSGVTQTPKHLITATGQRVTLRCSPRSGDLSVYWYQQSLDQGLQFLIQYYNGEERAKGNILERFSAQQFPDLHSELNLSSLELGDSALYFCASSVRTVGYNEQFFGPGTRLTVL.

The genes are TRBV19 and TRBJ2-5; D is ambiguous. This CDR3 has 13 amino acids. The germline V and J ends were trimmed by 8 bases and 6 bases, with 16 bases remaining between them. From germline, CDR1 is LNHDA and CDR2 SQIVND (reference sequence). For the CDR3, the DNA is TGTGCCAGTCTTGACGCAGACGTCAAGACCCAGTACTTC. Translation gives CASLDADVKTQYF. The full variable domain, with the rest looked up from reference TRBV19 and TRBJ2-5, is DGGITQSPKYLFRKEGQNVTLSCEQNLNHDAMYWYRQDPGQGLRLIYYSQIVNDFQKGDIAEGYSVSREKKESFPLTVTSAQKNPTAFYLCASLDADVKTQYFGPGTRLLVL.

The CDR3 DNA reads TGTGCCAGCAGATCCCCACTCCAGAACACTGAAGCTTTCTTT. Protein product: CASRSPLQNTEAFF. V and J are TRBV27 and TRBJ1-1; unclear D gene. V was pared by 6 bases and J by 1 base, with 12 bases between. The CDR3 consists of 14 residues. Germline V CDR1 and CDR2: MNHEY, SMNVEV (reference sequence).

The chain joins TRBV18 to TRBJ2-7; 7 bases fit TRBD2. The CDR3 spans 14 residues. Germline trimming cut 6 bases from V and 4 bases from J; bases unmatched to any gene: 9. The germline gives CDR1 KGHSH, CDR2 LQKENI. CDR3 coding DNA: TGTGCCAGCTCGGCCGGACTAGATGGGTACGAGCAGTACTTC. Encoded protein: CASSAGLDGYEQYF.

The gene calls are TRBV7-2 and TRBJ2-3, with D perhaps TRBD1 or TRBD2 (5 bases each). V dropped 5 bases and J dropped 8 bases, with 17 bases sitting between them. The germline V gene encodes CDR1 SGHTA and CDR2 FQGNSA. This CDR3 contains 14 residues. CDR3 in DNA: TGTGCCAGCAGCATCCGGGACCTAGGAGGTACGCAGTATTTT. Encoded protein: CASSIRDLGGTQYF.

The genes are TRBV6-4 and TRBJ1-1, with a weak D call TRBD1 (6 bases). Germline V lookup: CDR1 MRHNA, CDR2 SNTAGT. The germline V and J ends were trimmed by 4 bases and 4 bases, with 13 bases remaining between them. This CDR3 is 14 amino acids long. CDR3 DNA sequence: TGTGCCAGCAGTGCCGAAGGGGGGATCACTGAAGCTTTCTTT. It is translated as CASSAEGGITEAFF.

This chain uses TRBV18 with TRBJ2-7, with TRBD2 matching over 8 bases. The CDR3 covers 14 residues. Trimming at V came to 3 bases and at J to 3 bases, leaving 4 bases not matched to a gene. CDR1 and CDR2 from the germline V gene are KGHSH and LQKENI. CDR3 protein: CASSPSGSSYEQYF. The CDR3 bases are TGTGCCAGCTCACCGAGCGGGAGTAGCTACGAGCAGTACTTC.

V and J are TRBV28 and TRBJ1-5; D might be TRBD1 (5 bases). CDR3 length: 13 amino acids. From germline, CDR1 is MDHEN and CDR2 SYDVKM. V dropped 8 bases and J dropped 5 bases, with 13 bases sitting between them. CDR3 sequence: CASWGGVHQPQHF. CDR3 DNA: TGTGCCAGCTGGGGCGGGGTCCATCAGCCCCAGCATTTT.

The chain combines TRBV6-1 with TRBJ1-2; TRBD1 matches 10 bases. With 6 bases clipped from V and 8 bases from J, the junction kept 6 bases outside the gene matches. The CDR3 is made up of 13 amino acids. Germline CDR1 MNHNS, CDR2 SASEGT. The CDR3 DNA sequence: TGTGCCAGCAGCCAGACAGGGGGCAAGGGCTACACCTTC. This encodes CASSQTGGKGYTF.

CDR3 sequence: CASSVLVNTEAFF. DNA for the CDR3: TGTGCCAGCAGCGTATTGGTGAACACTGAAGCTTTCTTT. V usage is TRBV9 and J usage is TRBJ1-1; D ambiguous. This CDR3 has 13 amino acids. Germline V gene lookup returns CDR1 SGDLS and CDR2 YYNGEE. V was clipped by 1 base and J by 0 bases, with 4 bases between them.

The chain employs TRBV25-1 and TRBJ2-3; D is unresolved. This CDR3 has 12 residues. The germline gives CDR1 MGHDK, CDR2 SYGVNS. The germline V and J ends were trimmed by 1 base and 9 bases, with 8 bases remaining between them. The CDR3 sequence is CASSESINTQYF. In nucleotides, the CDR3 is TGTGCCAGCAGTGAATCAATAAACACGCAGTATTTT.

The V gene is TRBV5-6, the J gene TRBJ1-2; 7 positions match TRBD1. The germline gives CDR1 SGHDT, CDR2 YYEEEE. CDR3 size: 13 residues. V trimming: 4 bases; J trimming: 2 bases; junction bases outside the gene matches: 2. This chain's CDR3 is CASSPGQNYGYTF. The CDR3 DNA follows: TGTGCCAGCAGCCCGGGACAGAACTATGGCTACACCTTC. Filled out from reference TRBV5-6 and TRBJ1-2, the complete variable domain reads DAGVTQSPTHLIKTRGQQVTLRCSPKSGHDTVSWYQQALGQGPQFIFQYYEEEERQRGNFPDRFSGHQFPNYSSELNVNALLLGDSALYLCASSPGQNYGYTFGSGTRLTVV.

This clone occurred once. The CDR3 sequence is CASSIGGNYGYTF. CDR3 coding DNA: TGTGCCAGTAGTATCGGGGGAAACTATGGCTACACCTTC. The J gene is TRBJ1-2, the V gene TRBV19; tentative D call: TRBD1 (5 bases). Germline lookup yields CDR1 LNHDA and CDR2 SQIVND (reference sequence). CDR3 length equals 13 residues. Trimming removed 3 bases at V and 2 bases at J, with 7 bases between.

The chain's CDR3 is CASSQVRATAYEQYF. The CDR3 DNA reads as TGTGCCAGCAGCCAAGTACGAGCTACAGCCTACGAGCAGTACTTC. The rearrangement joins TRBV14 to TRBJ2-7; D gene ambiguous. CDR1 is SGHDN and CDR2 is FVKESK in the germline V gene. The CDR3 contains 15 residues. Trimming removed 1 base at V and 2 bases at J, with 12 bases between.

J is TRBJ2-7 and V is TRBV2; TRBD2 agrees at 7 bases. CDR3 size: 14 residues. Losses at the gene ends were 6 bases for V and 3 bases for J; bases not matched to a gene: 8. Germline V lookup: CDR1 SNHLY, CDR2 FYNNEI. CDR3 bases: TGTGCCAGCAGGGCCGCGGGAGCGAACTACGAGCAGTACTTC. It specifies CASRAAGANYEQYF.